Reported below is one TCR beta chain. No cognate antigen has been identified for it. Per-base quality was not reported, and no clone a single base away is much larger than it. From its cysteine to its phenylalanine, the CDR3 spans 14 amino acids. Left in the record is the CDR3 DNA by itself, 42 bases read in frame from the first base. The junction shows trimming of 5 bases on V and 5 bases on J, plus 13 bases between the germline ends. CDR1 and CDR2 were assigned from the germline V gene as SGHAT and FQNNGV. This entry comes from a study of CD8 T cells in Susac syndrome (dated by TCRdb to the late 2010s). Background on the whole study: The study used repertoire sequencing to test whether antigen drove CD8+ T cell activation and differentiation in Susac syndrome. CD8+ T cell repertoire clonality was compared between approximately 12 healthy donors, about 14 Susac syndrome patients and 15 multiple sclerosis patients. Results and caveats for the whole study, not just this receptor: The number of individuals in the TCR sequencing and HLA analysis was recognized as being relatively small.

High-throughput TCR beta sequencing profiled peripheral blood CD8+ and CD4+ T cells from healthy donors, Susac syndrome patients and multiple sclerosis patients. Multiple sclerosis controls were treatment-naive patients with stable or active relapsing-remitting disease fulfilling revised McDonald criteria. Bulk CD8+ and CD4+ T cells were purified by magnetic negative isolation, whereas CD8+ TEMRA cells were enriched by FACS. Blood was collected in EDTA tubes and processed within 24 hours, with PBMCs isolated through density gradient centrifugation. PBMCs intended for TCR sequencing were cryopreserved in liquid nitrogen and thawed later in a water bath at 37 degrees C. The sorted or isolated CD4+, CD8+ and CD8+ TEMRA cells had a purity of 90% or higher. RNA was extracted with the RNeasy kit and roughly 0.45 to 1 ug was reverse transcribed using random hexamers. The immunoSEQ multiplex PCR assay, which covers 54 Vbeta and 13 Jbeta segments, was used to amplify TCR beta CDR3 regions. PCR amplification bias was corrected by using a synthetic template baseline for primer optimization and computational correction. As for how the authors treated the data: Reads were assigned to V, D and J genes according to IMGT and analyzed in immunoSEQ Analyzer, with only productive sequences retained. To calculate clonality, Shannon entropy was normalized by log2 of the number of productive unique sequences and then subtracted from one. For each patient and control, public and private clones were evaluated among the 100 most prevalent clones. Clones were defined as Susac-specific when absent from the healthy and MS cohorts, from about 1,100 published viral clones and from other ImmuneACCESS disease sequences. TCRdb cleaned the public reads at Q25 with fastp, built clones with MiXCR and kept in-frame beta chains. One record per CDR3 amino acid sequence lists the most common genes and DNA. TCRdb assigned the V and J calls; the authors' analysis was not used. This sample is represented by 150,000 or so distinct CDR3 sequences; about 94% of them were singletons. Of the sample, more than 0.2% is held by the ten largest clones.

The sample comprised CD8+ T cells from PBMCs. The rearranged segments are TRBV11-2 and TRBJ2-1; the D segment could be TRBD2, given 6 matching bases. This TCR was sampled from a human donor with multiple sclerosis. The CDR3 in this case is CASSKGRGNNEQFF. The nucleotide sequence reads as follows: TGTGCCAGCAGCAAGGGGCGGGGAAACAATGAGCAGTTCTTC.